This entry concerns a single T cell receptor beta chain. Time point reported: after dendritic cell vaccination, including at tumor progression/relapse. PBMC sampling occurred before vaccination, two weeks after the third dose, and at progression. This specimen belongs to a study of glioma-infiltrating T cells after dendritic cell vaccination. On the study more broadly: Autologous tumor lysate-pulsed dendritic cell vaccination was given between about 2002 and 2013. Dendritic cells derived from monocytes and pulsed with autologous tumor lysate formed the vaccine.

This CDR3 contains 16 residues. Germline loops: CDR1 MRHNA, CDR2 SNTAGT. V lost 3 bases to trimming and J lost 6 bases; unmatched junction nucleotides: 7. The primer mix had 60 V beta and 13 J beta primers. Measured with immunoSEQ multiplex PCR; TCRdb has only the in-frame clones, and not every one. The table includes about 87,000 clones, less than 90% detected once. The V and J genes are TRBV6-4 and TRBJ2-1; 11 nucleotides align to TRBD2. This receptor was obtained from a human donor with glioblastoma. The sample was blood, taken after dendritic cell vaccination. The CDR3 spells CASSETDGTSGNEQFF. CDR3 coding DNA: TGTGCCAGCAGTGAAACCGACGGGACTAGCGGCAATGAGCAGTTCTTC.